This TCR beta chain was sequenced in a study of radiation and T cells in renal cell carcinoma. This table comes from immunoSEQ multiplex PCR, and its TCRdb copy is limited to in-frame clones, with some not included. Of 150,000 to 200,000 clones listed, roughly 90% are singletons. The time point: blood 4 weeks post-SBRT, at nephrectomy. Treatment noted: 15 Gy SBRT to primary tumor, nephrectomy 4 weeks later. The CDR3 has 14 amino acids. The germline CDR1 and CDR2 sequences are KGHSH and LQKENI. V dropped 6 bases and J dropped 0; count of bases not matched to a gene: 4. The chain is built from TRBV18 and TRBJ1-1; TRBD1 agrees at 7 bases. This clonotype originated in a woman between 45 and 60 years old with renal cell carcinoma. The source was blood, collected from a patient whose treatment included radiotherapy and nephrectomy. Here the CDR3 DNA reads TGTGCCAGCTCTGGGGACAGACTGAACACTGAAGCTTTCTTT. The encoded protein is CASSGDRLNTEAFF.